Reported below is one T cell receptor (beta chain). This specimen comes from a study of blood T cell repertoires in COVID-19. Study-wide background: PBMCs, B-cell-depleted T cells, or T cells were the source of the cDNA or gDNA that made up the material.

Produced via immunoSEQ multiplex PCR; TCRdb's table is partial and in-frame only. Counted here are about 240,000 clones, roughly four fifths occurring once; the ten biggest clones make up around 9.6%. The sequencing sample was made of peripheral blood. The receptor was isolated from a woman aged 80 or over with acute or convalescent COVID-19.

The CDR3 nucleotides are TGTGCCAGCAGTTTAGGCTTCGGAAACACCATATATTTT. Protein product: CASSLGFGNTIYF. The rearrangement joins TRBV27 to TRBJ1-3; no clear D. Germline V gene sequence: CDR1 MNHEY, CDR2 SMNVEV (reference sequence). With 2 bases removed from V and 4 bases from J, the gap between germline ends came to 6 bases. The CDR3 loop spans 13 amino acids.